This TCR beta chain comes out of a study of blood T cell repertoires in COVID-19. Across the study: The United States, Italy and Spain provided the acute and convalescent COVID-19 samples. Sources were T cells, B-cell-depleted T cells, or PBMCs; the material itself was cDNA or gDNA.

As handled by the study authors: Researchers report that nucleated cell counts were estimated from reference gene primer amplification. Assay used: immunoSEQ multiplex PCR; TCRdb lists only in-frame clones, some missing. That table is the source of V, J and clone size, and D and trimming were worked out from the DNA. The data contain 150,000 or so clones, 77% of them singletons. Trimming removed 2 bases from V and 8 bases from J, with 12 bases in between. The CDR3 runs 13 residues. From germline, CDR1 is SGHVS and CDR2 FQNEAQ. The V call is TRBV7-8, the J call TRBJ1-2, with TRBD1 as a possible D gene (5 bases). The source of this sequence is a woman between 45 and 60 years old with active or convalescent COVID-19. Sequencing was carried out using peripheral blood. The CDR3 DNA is TGTGCCAGCAGCTTAAGCAGGGTCGAAGGCTACACCTTC. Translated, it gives CASSLSRVEGYTF.